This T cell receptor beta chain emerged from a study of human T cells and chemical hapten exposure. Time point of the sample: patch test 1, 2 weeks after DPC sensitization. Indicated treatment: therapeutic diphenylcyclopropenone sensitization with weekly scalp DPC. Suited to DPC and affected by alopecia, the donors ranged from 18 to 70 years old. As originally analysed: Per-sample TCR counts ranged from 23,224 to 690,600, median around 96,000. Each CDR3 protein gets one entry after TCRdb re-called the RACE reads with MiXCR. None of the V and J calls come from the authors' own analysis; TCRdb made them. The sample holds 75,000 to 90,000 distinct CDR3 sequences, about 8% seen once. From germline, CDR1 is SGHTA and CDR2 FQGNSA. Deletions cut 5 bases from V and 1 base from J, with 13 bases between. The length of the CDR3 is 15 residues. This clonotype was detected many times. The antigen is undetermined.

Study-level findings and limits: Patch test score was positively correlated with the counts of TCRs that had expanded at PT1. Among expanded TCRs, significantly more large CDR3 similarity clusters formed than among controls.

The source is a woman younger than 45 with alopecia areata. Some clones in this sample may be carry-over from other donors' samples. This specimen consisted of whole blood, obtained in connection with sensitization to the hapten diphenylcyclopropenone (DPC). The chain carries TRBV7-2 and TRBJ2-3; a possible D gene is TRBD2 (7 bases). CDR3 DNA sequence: TGTGCCAGCAGCCAGGCGGGGGCCGGCACAGATACGCAGTATTTT. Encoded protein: CASSQAGAGTDTQYF.